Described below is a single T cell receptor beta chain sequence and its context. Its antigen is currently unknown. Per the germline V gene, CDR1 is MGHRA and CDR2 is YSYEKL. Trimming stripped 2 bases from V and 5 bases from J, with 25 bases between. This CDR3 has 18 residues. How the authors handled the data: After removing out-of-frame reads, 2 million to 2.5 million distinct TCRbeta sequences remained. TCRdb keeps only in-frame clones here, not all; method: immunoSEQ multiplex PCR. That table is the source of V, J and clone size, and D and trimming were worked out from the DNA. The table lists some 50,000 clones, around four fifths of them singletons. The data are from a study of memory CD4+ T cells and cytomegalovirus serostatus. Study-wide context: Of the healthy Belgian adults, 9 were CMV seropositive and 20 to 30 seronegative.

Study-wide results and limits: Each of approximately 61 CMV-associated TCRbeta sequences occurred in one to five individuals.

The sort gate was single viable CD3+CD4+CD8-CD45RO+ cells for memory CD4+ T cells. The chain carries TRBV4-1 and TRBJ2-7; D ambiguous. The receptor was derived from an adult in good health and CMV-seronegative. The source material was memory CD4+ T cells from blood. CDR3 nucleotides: TGCGCCAGCAGCCAAAATATGGGAAGAACAGCAACCTCTGACGAGCAGTACTTC. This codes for CASSQNMGRTATSDEQYF.